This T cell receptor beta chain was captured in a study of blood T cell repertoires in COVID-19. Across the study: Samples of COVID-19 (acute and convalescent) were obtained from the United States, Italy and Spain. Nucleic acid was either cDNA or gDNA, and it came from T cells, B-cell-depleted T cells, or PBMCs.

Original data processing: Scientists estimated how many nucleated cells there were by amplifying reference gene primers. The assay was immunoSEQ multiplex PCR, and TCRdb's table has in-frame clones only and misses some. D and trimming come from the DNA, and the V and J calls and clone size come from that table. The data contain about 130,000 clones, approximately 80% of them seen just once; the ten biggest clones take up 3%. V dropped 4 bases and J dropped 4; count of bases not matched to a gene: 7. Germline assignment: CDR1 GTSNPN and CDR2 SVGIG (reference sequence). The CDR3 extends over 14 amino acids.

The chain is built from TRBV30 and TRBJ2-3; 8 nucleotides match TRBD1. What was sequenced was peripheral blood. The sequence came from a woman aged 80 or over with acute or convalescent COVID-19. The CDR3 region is CAWKDRAGADTQYF. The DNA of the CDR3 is TGTGCCTGGAAGGACAGGGCGGGCGCAGATACGCAGTATTTT. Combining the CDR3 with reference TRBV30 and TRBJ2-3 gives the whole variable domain SQTIHQWPATLVQPVGSPLSLECTVEGTSNPNLYWYRQAAGRGLQLLFYSVGIGQISSEVPQNLSASRPQDRQFILSSKKLLLSDSGFYLCAWKDRAGADTQYFGPGTRLTVL.